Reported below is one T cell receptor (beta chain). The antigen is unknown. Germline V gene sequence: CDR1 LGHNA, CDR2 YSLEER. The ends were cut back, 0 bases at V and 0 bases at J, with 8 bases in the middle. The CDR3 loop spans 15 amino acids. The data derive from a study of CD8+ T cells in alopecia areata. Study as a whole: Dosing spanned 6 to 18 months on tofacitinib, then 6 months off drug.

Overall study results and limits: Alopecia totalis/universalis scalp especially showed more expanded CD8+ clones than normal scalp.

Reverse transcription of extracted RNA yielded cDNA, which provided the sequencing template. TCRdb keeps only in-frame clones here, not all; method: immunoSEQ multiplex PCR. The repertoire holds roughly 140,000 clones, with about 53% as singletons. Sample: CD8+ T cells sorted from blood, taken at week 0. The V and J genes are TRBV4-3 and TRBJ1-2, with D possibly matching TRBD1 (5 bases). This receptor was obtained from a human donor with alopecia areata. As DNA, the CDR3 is TGCGCCAGCAGCCAAGACAGGGCTACTAACTATGGCTACACCTTC. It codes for CASSQDRATNYGYTF.